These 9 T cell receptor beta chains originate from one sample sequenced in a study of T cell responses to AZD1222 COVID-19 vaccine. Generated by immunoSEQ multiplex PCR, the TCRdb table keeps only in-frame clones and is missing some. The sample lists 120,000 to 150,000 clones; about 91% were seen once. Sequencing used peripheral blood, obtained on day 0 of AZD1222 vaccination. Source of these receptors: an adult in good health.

The CDR3 coding sequence is TGCGCCAGCAGCGAATACAGGGAGGGTGAAAAACTGTTTTTT. Translation gives CASSEYREGEKLFF. The chain has TRBV4-3 and TRBJ1-4, with D perhaps TRBD1 (6 bases). Germline CDR1 is LGHNA and CDR2 is YSLEER. The CDR3 contains 14 residues. The ends were cut back, 5 bases at V and 7 bases at J, with 14 bases in the middle.

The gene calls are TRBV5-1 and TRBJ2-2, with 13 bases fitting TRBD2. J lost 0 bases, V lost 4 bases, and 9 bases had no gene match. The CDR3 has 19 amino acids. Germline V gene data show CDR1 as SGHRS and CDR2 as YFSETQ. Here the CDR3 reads CASSNRGTSGGANTGELFF. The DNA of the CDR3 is TGCGCCAGCAGCAACCGAGGAACTAGCGGGGGGGCGAACACCGGGGAGCTGTTTTTT.

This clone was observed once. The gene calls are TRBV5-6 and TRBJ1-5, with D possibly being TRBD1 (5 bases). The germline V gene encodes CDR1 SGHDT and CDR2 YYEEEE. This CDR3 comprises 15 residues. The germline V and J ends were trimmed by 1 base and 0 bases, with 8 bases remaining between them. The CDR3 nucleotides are TGTGCCAGCAGCTTGTACGGGGGTAGCAATCAGCCCCAGCATTTT. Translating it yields CASSLYGGSNQPQHF.

CDR3 loop: CASSLSGQGAPIYF. CDR3 bases: TGTGCCAGCAGTTTATCGGGGCAGGGGGCTCCCATATATTTT. The chain employs TRBV27 and TRBJ1-3; 8 positions match TRBD1. There are 14 residues in the CDR3. Germline values: CDR1 MNHEY, CDR2 SMNVEV (reference sequence). The V and J ends lost 0 bases and 11 bases, in that order; junction bases with no gene match: 6.

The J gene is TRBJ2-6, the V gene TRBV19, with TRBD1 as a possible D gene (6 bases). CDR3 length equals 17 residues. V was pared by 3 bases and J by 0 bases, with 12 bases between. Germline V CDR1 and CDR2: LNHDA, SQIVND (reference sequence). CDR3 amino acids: CASSIRGLSSGANVLTF. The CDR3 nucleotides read TGTGCCAGTAGTATCAGGGGTCTTTCCTCTGGGGCCAACGTCCTGACTTTC.

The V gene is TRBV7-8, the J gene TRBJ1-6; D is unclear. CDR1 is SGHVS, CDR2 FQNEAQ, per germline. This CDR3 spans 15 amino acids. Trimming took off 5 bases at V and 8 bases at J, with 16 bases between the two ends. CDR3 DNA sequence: TGTGCCAGCAGCCCAGGAAGAGGCAGCGATTCACCCCTCCACTTT. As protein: CASSPGRGSDSPLHF.

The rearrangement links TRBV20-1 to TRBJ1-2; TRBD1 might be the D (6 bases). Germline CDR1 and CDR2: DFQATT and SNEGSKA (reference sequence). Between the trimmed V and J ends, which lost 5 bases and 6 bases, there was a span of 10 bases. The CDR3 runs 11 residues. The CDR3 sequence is CSALQGNGYTF. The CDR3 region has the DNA TGCAGTGCTTTGCAGGGGAATGGCTACACCTTC.

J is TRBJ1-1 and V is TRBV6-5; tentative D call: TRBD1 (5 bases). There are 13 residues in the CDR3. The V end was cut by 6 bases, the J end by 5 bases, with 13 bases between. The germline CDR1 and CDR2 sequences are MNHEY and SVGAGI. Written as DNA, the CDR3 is TGTGCCAGCAGCTATGCACAGGCTACTGAAGCTTTCTTT. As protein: CASSYAQATEAFF.

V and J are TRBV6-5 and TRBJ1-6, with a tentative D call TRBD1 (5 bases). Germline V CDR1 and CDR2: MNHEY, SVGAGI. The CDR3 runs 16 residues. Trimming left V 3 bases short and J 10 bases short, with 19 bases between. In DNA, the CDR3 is TGTGCCAGCAGTTATTCCCCGCAGGGCGGGGAGTCACCCCTCCACTTT. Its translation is CASSYSPQGGESPLHF.